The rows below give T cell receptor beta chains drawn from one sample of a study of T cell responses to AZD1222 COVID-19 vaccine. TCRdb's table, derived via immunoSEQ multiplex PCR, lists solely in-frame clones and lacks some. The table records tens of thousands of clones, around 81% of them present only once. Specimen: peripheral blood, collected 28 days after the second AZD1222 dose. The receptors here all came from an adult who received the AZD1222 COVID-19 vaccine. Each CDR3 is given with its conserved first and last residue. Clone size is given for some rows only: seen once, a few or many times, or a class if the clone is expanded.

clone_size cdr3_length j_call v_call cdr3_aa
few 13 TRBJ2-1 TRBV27 CASSPGLGLTQFF
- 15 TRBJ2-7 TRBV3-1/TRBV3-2 CASSQPGGGTYEQYF
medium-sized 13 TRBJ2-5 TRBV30 CAWSDTFQETQYF
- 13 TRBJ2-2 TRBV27 CASSFFYTGELFF
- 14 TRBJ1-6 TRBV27 CASSPMGLNSPLHF
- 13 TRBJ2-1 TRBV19 CASSIGLNNEQFF
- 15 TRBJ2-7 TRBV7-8 CASSFVGGRFSEQYF
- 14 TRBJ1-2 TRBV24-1 CATSPGQNNYGYTF
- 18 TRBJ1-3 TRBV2 CASRGGTGWTSSGNTIYF
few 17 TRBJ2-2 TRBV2 CASSGTSGGLNTGELFF
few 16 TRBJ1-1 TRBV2 CASSEFLGGLNTEAFF
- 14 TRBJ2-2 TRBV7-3 CASGWDSNTGELFF
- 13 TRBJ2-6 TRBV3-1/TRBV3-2 CASSPLGANVLTF
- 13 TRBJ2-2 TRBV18 CASSMDLDGELFF
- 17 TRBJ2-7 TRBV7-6 CASSFTPPGQGSYEQYF
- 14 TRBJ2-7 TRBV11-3 CASSLETGSYEQYF
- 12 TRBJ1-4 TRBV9 CASSPRGEKLFF
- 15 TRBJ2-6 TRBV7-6 CASSLTNSGANVLTF
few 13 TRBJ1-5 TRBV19 CASQLYSNQPQHF
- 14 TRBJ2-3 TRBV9 CASSVDRHTDTQYF
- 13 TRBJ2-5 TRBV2 CASSGTVQETQYF
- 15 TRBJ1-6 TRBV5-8 CASSFGGLYNSPLHF
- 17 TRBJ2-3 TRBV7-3 CASSLYGSGSSTDTQYF
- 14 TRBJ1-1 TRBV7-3 CASSRRGQGTEAFF
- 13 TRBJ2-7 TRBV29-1 CSVGQGITYEQYF
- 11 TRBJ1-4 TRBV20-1 CSANKREKLFF
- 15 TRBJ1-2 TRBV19 CASHLQGALVYGYTF